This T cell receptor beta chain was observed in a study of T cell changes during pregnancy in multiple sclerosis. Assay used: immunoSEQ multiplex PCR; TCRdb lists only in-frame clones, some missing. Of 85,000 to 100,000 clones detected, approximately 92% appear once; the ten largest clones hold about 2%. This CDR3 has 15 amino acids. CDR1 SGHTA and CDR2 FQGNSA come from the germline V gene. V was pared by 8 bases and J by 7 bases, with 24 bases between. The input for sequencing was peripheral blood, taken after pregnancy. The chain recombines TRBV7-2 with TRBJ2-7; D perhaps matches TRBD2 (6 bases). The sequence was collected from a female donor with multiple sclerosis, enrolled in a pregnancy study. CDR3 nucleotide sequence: TGTGCCAGCCGCGCGGGGATGAGTCAGAGTTTAGAGCAGTACTTC. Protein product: CASRAGMSQSLEQYF.